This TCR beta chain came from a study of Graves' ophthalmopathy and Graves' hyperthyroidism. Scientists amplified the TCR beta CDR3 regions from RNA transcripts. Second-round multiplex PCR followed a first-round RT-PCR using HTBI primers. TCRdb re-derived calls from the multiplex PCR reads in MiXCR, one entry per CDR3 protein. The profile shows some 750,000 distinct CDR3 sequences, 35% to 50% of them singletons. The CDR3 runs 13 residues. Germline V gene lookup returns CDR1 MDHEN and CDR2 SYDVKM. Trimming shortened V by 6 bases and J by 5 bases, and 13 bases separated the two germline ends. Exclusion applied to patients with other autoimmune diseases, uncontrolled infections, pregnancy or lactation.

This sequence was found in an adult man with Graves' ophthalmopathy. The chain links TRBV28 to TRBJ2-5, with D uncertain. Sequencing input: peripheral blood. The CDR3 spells CASSASGWETQYF. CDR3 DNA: TGTGCCAGCAGCGCCTCCGGGTGGGAGACCCAGTACTTC.